This T cell receptor beta chain was sequenced during a study of T-cell reconstitution after alpha-beta-depleted transplantation in children. Regarding the study as a whole: Recipient T cells and thymic progenitors that survived gave rise to the high TCRbeta diversity observed at day 60 in some patients. By about two months after transplant, alpha-beta T cells reportedly arose from several hundred graft clones that had expanded.

This CDR3 region has 16 residues. Germline CDR1 reads SEHNR; CDR2 reads FQNEAQ (reference sequence). Between the trimmed V and J ends, which lost 3 bases and 1 base, there was a span of 16 bases. During its preparation, the TCRbeta library received unique molecular identifiers. TCRdb re-called the PCR reads through MiXCR, storing one row per CDR3 protein. The sample lists roughly 420,000 distinct CDR3 sequences; around 16% were seen once. In its sample, this clonotype was seen a few times. Its antigen is not known. V gene TRBV7-9 combines with J gene TRBJ2-7; D may be TRBD1 or TRBD2 (5 bases each). Sequenced here: PBMCs, mostly from graft donor cells, sampled 360 days after TCRalphabeta/CD19-depleted stem cell transplant. This receptor was taken from a boy less than two years old who had a stem cell transplant for Wiskott-Aldrich syndrome, so the T cells may come from the graft donor. The DNA for the CDR3 is TGTGCCAGCAGCTTGGGTCCCGGGACGGCATCCTACGAGCAGTACTTC. Protein product: CASSLGPGTASYEQYF.